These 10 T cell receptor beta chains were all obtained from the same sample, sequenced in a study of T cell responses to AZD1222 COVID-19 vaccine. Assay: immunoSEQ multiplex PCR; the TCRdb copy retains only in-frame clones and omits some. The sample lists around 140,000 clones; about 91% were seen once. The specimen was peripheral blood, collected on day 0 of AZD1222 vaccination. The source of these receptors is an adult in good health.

The CDR3 DNA sequence: TGTGCCAGCAGTTTAATGGGGGGTTTAGCTTTCTTT. Translation: CASSLMGGLAFF. V gene TRBV28 combines with J gene TRBJ1-1, with D maybe TRBD1 (5 bases). In germline, CDR1 is MDHEN, CDR2 SYDVKM. V was trimmed by 2 bases and J by 10 bases, leaving 11 bases between them. The CDR3 is made up of 12 amino acids. Variable domain in full (rest from reference TRBV28 and TRBJ1-1): DVKVTQSSRYLVKRTGEKVFLECVQDMDHENMFWYRQDPGLGLRLIYFSYDVKMKEKGDIPEGYSVSREKKERFSLILESASTNQTSMYLCASSLMGGLAFFGQGTRLTVV.

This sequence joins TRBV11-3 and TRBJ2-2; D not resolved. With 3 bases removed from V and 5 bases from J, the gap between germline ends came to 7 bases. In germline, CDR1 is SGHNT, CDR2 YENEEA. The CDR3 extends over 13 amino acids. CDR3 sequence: CASSFAKTGELFF. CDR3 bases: TGTGCCAGCAGCTTTGCAAAAACCGGGGAGCTGTTTTTT.

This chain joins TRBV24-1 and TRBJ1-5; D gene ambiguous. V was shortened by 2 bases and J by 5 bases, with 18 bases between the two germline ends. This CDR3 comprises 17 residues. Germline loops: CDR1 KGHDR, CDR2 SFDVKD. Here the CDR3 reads CATSDSMGPGHDQPQHF. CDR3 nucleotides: TGTGCCACCAGTGATTCAATGGGTCCGGGCCATGATCAGCCCCAGCATTTT.

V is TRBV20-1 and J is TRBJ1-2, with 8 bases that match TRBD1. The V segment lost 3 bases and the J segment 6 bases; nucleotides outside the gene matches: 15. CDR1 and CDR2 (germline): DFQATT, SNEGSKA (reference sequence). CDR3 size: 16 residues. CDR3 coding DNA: TGCAGTGCTAGTTCGCGGCAGGGGGCTTTCTCGGATGGCTACACCTTC. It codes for CSASSRQGAFSDGYTF.

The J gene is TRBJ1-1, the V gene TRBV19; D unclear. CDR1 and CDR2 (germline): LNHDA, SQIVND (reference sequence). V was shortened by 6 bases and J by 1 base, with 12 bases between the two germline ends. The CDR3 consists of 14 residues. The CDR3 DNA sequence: TGTGCCAGTAGACCGGGAGGAAGGAACACTGAAGCTTTCTTT. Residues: CASRPGGRNTEAFF.

This CDR3 is CASSQDQARVEAFF. In DNA form, the CDR3 reads TGTGCCAGCAGCCAAGATCAGGCCAGGGTTGAAGCTTTCTTT. V and J are TRBV14 and TRBJ1-1; perhaps TRBD1 as D (5 bases). The V end was cut by 0 bases, the J end by 7 bases, with 12 bases between. Germline values: CDR1 SGHDN, CDR2 FVKESK. This CDR3 spans 14 amino acids.

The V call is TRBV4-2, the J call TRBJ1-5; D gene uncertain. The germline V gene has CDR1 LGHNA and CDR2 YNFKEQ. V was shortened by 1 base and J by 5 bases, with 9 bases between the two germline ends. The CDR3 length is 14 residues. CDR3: CASSQVTADQPQHF. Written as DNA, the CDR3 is TGTGCCAGCAGCCAAGTGACGGCAGATCAGCCCCAGCATTTT.

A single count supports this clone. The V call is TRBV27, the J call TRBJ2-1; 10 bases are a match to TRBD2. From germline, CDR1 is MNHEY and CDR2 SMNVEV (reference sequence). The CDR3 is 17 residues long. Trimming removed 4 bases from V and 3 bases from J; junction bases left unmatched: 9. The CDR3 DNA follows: TGTGCCAGCAGTTCTCGACTAGCGGGTCGCCACTACAATGAGCAGTTCTTC. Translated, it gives CASSSRLAGRHYNEQFF.

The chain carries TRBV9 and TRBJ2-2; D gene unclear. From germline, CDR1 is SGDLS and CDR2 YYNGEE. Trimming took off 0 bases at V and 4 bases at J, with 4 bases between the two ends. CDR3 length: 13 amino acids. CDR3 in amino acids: CASSVGSTGELFF. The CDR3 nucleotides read TGTGCCAGCAGCGTAGGGAGCACCGGGGAGCTGTTTTTT.

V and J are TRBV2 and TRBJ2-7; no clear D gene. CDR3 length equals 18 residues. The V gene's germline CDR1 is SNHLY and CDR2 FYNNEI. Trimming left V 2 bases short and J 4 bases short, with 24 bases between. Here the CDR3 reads CASSESPPTPTLVYEQYF. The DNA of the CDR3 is TGTGCCAGCAGTGAATCTCCACCCACTCCCACCCTGGTGTACGAGCAGTACTTC.